Shown below are 29 T cell receptor beta chains from a single sample sequenced in a study of cytomegalovirus exposure and HLA in healthy donors. Only in-frame clones appear in the TCRdb table, and some are missing; sequencing was by immunoSEQ multiplex PCR. The sample has under 400,000 clones, roughly 90% seen once. The source material was PBMCs. These receptors were obtained from a woman under 30 in good health and CMV-seronegative.

This clone was recorded only once. This sequence joins TRBV28 and TRBJ1-1; 11 nucleotides line up with TRBD1. This CDR3 has 17 residues. CDR1 MDHEN and CDR2 SYDVKM come from the germline V gene. The ends lost 6 bases at V and 5 bases at J; junction bases unmatched: 14. CDR3 loop: CASSPGTGGNEWTEAFF. The CDR3 DNA follows: TGTGCCAGCAGCCCGGGGACAGGGGGTAATGAATGGACTGAAGCTTTCTTT. The variable domain in full, with the rest retrieved from reference TRBV28 and TRBJ1-1, is DVKVTQSSRYLVKRTGEKVFLECVQDMDHENMFWYRQDPGLGLRLIYFSYDVKMKEKGDIPEGYSVSREKKERFSLILESASTNQTSMYLCASSPGTGGNEWTEAFFGQGTRLTVV.

V and J are TRBV28 and TRBJ1-5; a weak D match, TRBD1 (5 bases). Germline V CDR1 and CDR2: MDHEN, SYDVKM. V was shortened by 5 bases and J by 0 bases, with 11 bases between the two germline ends. The CDR3 sequence is 15 residues long. The CDR3 region has the DNA TGTGCCAGCAGTCCGGGGGTTAATAGCAATCAGCCCCAGCATTTT. This translates into CASSPGVNSNQPQHF.

The chain employs TRBV5-1 and TRBJ2-4; TRBD1 agrees at 7 bases. Germline assignment: CDR1 SGHRS and CDR2 YFSETQ. V shed 3 bases, J shed 9 bases, and the junction held 9 bases outside the gene matches. The CDR3 extends over 14 amino acids. The CDR3 DNA is TGCGCCAGCAGCTCTAGACAGGGATTGAGCATTCAGTACTTC. It encodes CASSSRQGLSIQYF. Variable domain in full (rest from reference TRBV5-1 and TRBJ2-4): KAGVTQTPRYLIKTRGQQVTLSCSPISGHRSVSWYQQTPGQGLQFLFEYFSETQRNKGNFPGRFSGRQFSNSRSEMNVSTLELGDSALYLCASSSRQGLSIQYFGAGTRLSVL.

This chain connects TRBV6-5 to TRBJ2-1; possibly TRBD2 for D (6 bases). This CDR3 contains 15 residues. The V end was cut by 6 bases, the J end by 0 bases, with 12 bases between. Per the germline V gene, CDR1 is MNHEY and CDR2 is SVGAGI. The DNA of the CDR3 is TGTGCCAGCAGGCAGCGGGTACACTCCTACAATGAGCAGTTCTTC. Translated, it gives CASRQRVHSYNEQFF.

This chain connects TRBV5-4 to TRBJ2-7; TRBD2 matches at 11 bases. CDR1 is SGHNT and CDR2 is YYREEE in the germline V gene (reference sequence). V shed 5 bases and J 0 bases; nucleotides not matched to a gene: 4. This CDR3 comprises 15 residues. This CDR3 reads CASRPGTSGSYEQYF. In nucleotides, the CDR3 is TGTGCCAGCAGACCCGGGACTAGCGGCTCCTACGAGCAGTACTTC.

This chain connects TRBV4-2 to TRBJ1-4, with D unresolved. Trimming pared 0 bases from V and 6 bases from J, leaving 8 bases between. In germline, CDR1 is LGHNA, CDR2 YNFKEQ. This CDR3 has 14 amino acids. The CDR3 spells CASSQDARHEKLFF. The CDR3 DNA reads TGTGCCAGCAGCCAAGATGCCAGGCATGAAAAACTGTTTTTT.

The V and J genes are TRBV6-5 and TRBJ1-1, with D unclear. Germline-derived CDR1 and CDR2 are MNHEY and SVGAGI. The length of the CDR3 is 11 residues. The V end lost 6 bases, the J end lost 10 bases, and 12 bases lay between the germline ends. CDR3 in amino acids: CASRSPRGAFF. As DNA, the CDR3 is TGTGCCAGCAGGTCCCCACGGGGAGCTTTCTTT.

The chain is built from TRBV6-6 and TRBJ2-7; 8 bases are a match to TRBD1. This CDR3 has 14 residues. CDR1 and CDR2 from the germline V gene are MNHNY and SVGAGI (reference sequence). Germline trimming cut 7 bases from V and 5 bases from J; bases unmatched to any gene: 10. CDR3 amino acids: CASNKGQGTDEQYF. The DNA for the CDR3 is TGTGCCAGCAACAAAGGACAGGGAACCGACGAGCAGTACTTC.

The rearrangement links TRBV29-1 to TRBJ2-1; D not certain. This CDR3 region has 12 residues. V was shortened by 4 bases and J by 2 bases, with 6 bases between the two germline ends. Germline V gene lookup returns CDR1 SQVTM and CDR2 ANQGSEA. CDR3 nucleotides: TGCAGCGTTGGAGTGCCCTACAATGAGCAGTTCTTC. Its translation is CSVGVPYNEQFF.

This sequence joins TRBV7-9 and TRBJ2-3; D unresolved. Germline values: CDR1 SEHNR, CDR2 FQNEAQ (reference sequence). The V end lost 5 bases, the J end lost 2 bases, and 11 bases lay between the germline ends. The CDR3 runs 14 residues. The DNA of the CDR3 is TGTGCCAGCAGCCCCGGTTTTGTCACAGATACGCAGTATTTT. Translation: CASSPGFVTDTQYF.

The chain is built from TRBV19 and TRBJ2-1, with D perhaps matching TRBD1 (6 bases). The CDR3 length is 15 residues. Trimming left V 4 bases short and J 0 bases short, with 10 bases between. CDR1 is LNHDA, CDR2 SQIVND, per germline (reference sequence). The CDR3 region has the DNA TGTGCCAGTAGTACCGACAGGAGCTCCTACAATGAGCAGTTCTTC. Protein product: CASSTDRSSYNEQFF.

The V and J genes are TRBV14 and TRBJ1-1; D gene unclear. The CDR3 sequence is 12 residues long. Germline CDR1 SGHDN, CDR2 FVKESK. The V end was cut by 4 bases, the J end by 0 bases, with 3 bases between. The CDR3 DNA is TGTGCCAGCAGCCCTCTGAACACTGAAGCTTTCTTT. Its protein is CASSPLNTEAFF.

This chain links TRBV5-5 with TRBJ1-1; D might be TRBD1 (5 bases). Trimming shortened V by 2 bases and J by 0 bases, and 11 bases separated the two germline ends. From germline, CDR1 is SGHKS and CDR2 YYEKEE (reference sequence). The CDR3 is 15 amino acids. CDR3 amino acids: CASSFREGLNTEAFF. In DNA form, the CDR3 reads TGTGCCAGCAGCTTTAGGGAGGGGTTGAACACTGAAGCTTTCTTT. Full variable domain (outside the CDR3, taken from reference TRBV5-5 and TRBJ1-1): DAGVTQSPTHLIKTRGQQVTLRCSPISGHKSVSWYQQVLGQGPQFIFQYYEKEERGRGNFPDRFSARQFPNYSSELNVNALLLGDSALYLCASSFREGLNTEAFFGQGTRLTVV.

This chain connects TRBV12-5 to TRBJ1-2; D gene unclear. V was trimmed by 6 bases and J by 6 bases, leaving 14 bases between them. Germline lookup yields CDR1 LGHNT and CDR2 FRNRAP. The CDR3 is made up of 13 amino acids. CDR3 bases: TGTGCTAGTGGAACTACCGGGAATAATGGCTACACCTTC. This translates into CASGTTGNNGYTF.

V usage is TRBV27 and J usage is TRBJ2-1, with 7 bases fitting TRBD1. Looked up from germline, CDR1 is MNHEY and CDR2 is SMNVEV (reference sequence). The CDR3 contains 13 residues. V lost 3 bases to trimming and J lost 7 bases; unmatched junction nucleotides: 3. In DNA, the CDR3 is TGTGCCAGCAGTTTCAACAGGGGAAATGAGCAGTTCTTC. It translates to CASSFNRGNEQFF.

J is TRBJ2-3 and V is TRBV19; 9 bases match TRBD1. The CDR3 spans 15 residues. V trimming: 5 bases; J trimming: 1 base; junction bases outside the gene matches: 4. CDR1 and CDR2 from the germline V gene are LNHDA and SQIVND (reference sequence). CDR3: CASSPRQGGTDTQYF. The CDR3 DNA sequence: TGTGCCAGTAGTCCCAGACAGGGGGGCACAGATACGCAGTATTTT.

The chain employs TRBV5-1 and TRBJ1-3; D not resolved. The length of the CDR3 is 14 residues. Germline CDR1 is SGHRS and CDR2 is YFSETQ. Trimming took off 4 bases at V and 0 bases at J, with 8 bases between the two ends. The CDR3 DNA reads TGCGCCAGCAGCCCGTCCGGCTCTGGAAACACCATATATTTT. Translating it yields CASSPSGSGNTIYF.

V and J are TRBV19 and TRBJ2-5, with 14 bases aligning to TRBD2. Germline loops: CDR1 LNHDA, CDR2 SQIVND (reference sequence). V trimming: 5 bases; J trimming: 5 bases; junction bases outside the gene matches: 13. CDR3 size: 18 residues. In nucleotides, the CDR3 is TGTGCCAGTAGTCTAAGGACTAGCGGGAGGCAGGGATTGGAGACCCAGTACTTC. Protein product: CASSLRTSGRQGLETQYF.

The chain uses TRBV2 and TRBJ1-5, with D uncertain. Deletions cut 4 bases from V and 4 bases from J, with 8 bases between. There are 13 residues in the CDR3. Germline CDR1 reads SNHLY; CDR2 reads FYNNEI. The CDR3 spells CASSGSTNQPQHF. CDR3 coding DNA: TGTGCCAGCAGTGGGTCCACAAATCAGCCCCAGCATTTT.

This clone was counted once. The chain carries TRBV5-1 and TRBJ2-3, with TRBD2 matching over 10 bases. The germline V gene encodes CDR1 SGHRS and CDR2 YFSETQ. V trimming: 5 bases; J trimming: 0 bases; junction bases outside the gene matches: 3. CDR3 length equals 15 residues. The CDR3 spells CASRTSGTSTDTQYF. The CDR3 coding sequence is TGCGCCAGCAGAACTAGCGGGACTAGCACAGATACGCAGTATTTT.

This clone has a single count. The chain employs TRBV6-1 and TRBJ2-2; 8 positions agree with TRBD2. Germline CDR1 reads MNHNS; CDR2 reads SASEGT. The CDR3 is 16 amino acids. V dropped 0 bases and J dropped 6; count of bases not matched to a gene: 6. The CDR3 region has the DNA TGTGCCAGCAGTGAAGCCCAGCGGGAGATTGCCGGGGAGCTGTTTTTT. Translation: CASSEAQREIAGELFF.

The V call is TRBV7-6, the J call TRBJ1-3; a weak D match, TRBD1 (5 bases). Looked up from germline, CDR1 is SGHVS and CDR2 is FNYEAQ. Trimming pared 1 base from V and 0 bases from J, leaving 10 bases between. The CDR3 sequence is 16 residues long. The CDR3 coding sequence is TGTGCCAGCAGCTTAGGGGCAGGGCCCTCTGGAAACACCATATATTTT. Its protein is CASSLGAGPSGNTIYF.

The chain combines TRBV27 with TRBJ2-7; 9 bases line up with TRBD1. After removal of 1 base from V and 5 bases from J, the junction contained 6 bases not matched to a gene. Germline lookup yields CDR1 MNHEY and CDR2 SMNVEV (reference sequence). This CDR3 has 15 residues. CDR3 sequence: CASSLFGTGPHEQYF. In DNA, the CDR3 is TGTGCCAGCAGTTTATTCGGGACAGGGCCCCACGAGCAGTACTTC.

The J gene is TRBJ2-7, the V gene TRBV19; 8 bases align to TRBD2. Germline V gives CDR1 LNHDA, CDR2 SQIVND (reference sequence). The J segment lost 3 bases and the V segment lost 3 bases, leaving 10 bases of the junction unmatched. This CDR3 contains 16 residues. The CDR3 coding sequence is TGTGCCAGTAGTATTCGGGAAACTAGCGGATACTACGAGCAGTACTTC. Encoded protein: CASSIRETSGYYEQYF.

This clone was observed a handful of times. In the same sample, other DNA sequences code for this CDR3. The V gene is TRBV5-1, the J gene TRBJ1-2; TRBD1 is a possible D gene (6 bases). V lost 4 bases to trimming and J lost 4 bases, with 11 bases between them. The CDR3 loop spans 13 amino acids. Germline V gene sequence: CDR1 SGHRS, CDR2 YFSETQ. CDR3 amino acids: CASSPDSGYGYTF. The CDR3 bases are TGCGCCAGCAGCCCGGACAGCGGCTATGGCTACACCTTC.

The chain has TRBV19 and TRBJ2-5; 7 bases are shared with TRBD1. This CDR3 spans 16 amino acids. Germline CDR1 is LNHDA and CDR2 is SQIVND (reference sequence). V gave up 1 base and J gave up 3 bases; unmatched junction bases: 8. The CDR3 sequence is CASSIVPQGTEETQYF. The CDR3 DNA is TGTGCCAGTAGTATAGTCCCGCAGGGGACAGAAGAGACCCAGTACTTC.

This clone was seen only once. CDR3 amino acids: CASTSRGLWGTDTQYF. CDR3 sequence (DNA): TGTGCCAGCACATCGAGGGGACTTTGGGGCACAGATACGCAGTATTTT. V gene TRBV9 combines with J gene TRBJ2-3; tentatively, D is TRBD2 (6 bases). This CDR3 comprises 16 residues. Trimming shortened V by 6 bases and J by 1 base, and 18 bases separated the two germline ends. Germline CDR1 SGDLS, CDR2 YYNGEE.

The chain carries TRBV25-1 and TRBJ2-2, with 10 bases matching TRBD2. The V gene end was trimmed by 7 bases and the J gene end by 0 bases; junction bases not matched to a gene: 2. This CDR3 contains 15 residues. Germline CDR1 reads MGHDK; CDR2 reads SYGVNS. The CDR3 sequence: CASTGLAANTGELFF. The CDR3 DNA is TGTGCCAGCACAGGACTAGCGGCGAACACCGGGGAGCTGTTTTTT.

The chain's CDR3 is CASWGDEAFF. CDR3 DNA: TGTGCCAGTTGGGGGGATGAAGCTTTCTTT. The chain employs TRBV6-1 and TRBJ1-1; TRBD1 might be the D (5 bases). The CDR3 covers 10 residues. Germline CDR1 MNHNS, CDR2 SASEGT. With 9 bases removed from V and 7 bases from J, the gap between germline ends came to 9 bases.